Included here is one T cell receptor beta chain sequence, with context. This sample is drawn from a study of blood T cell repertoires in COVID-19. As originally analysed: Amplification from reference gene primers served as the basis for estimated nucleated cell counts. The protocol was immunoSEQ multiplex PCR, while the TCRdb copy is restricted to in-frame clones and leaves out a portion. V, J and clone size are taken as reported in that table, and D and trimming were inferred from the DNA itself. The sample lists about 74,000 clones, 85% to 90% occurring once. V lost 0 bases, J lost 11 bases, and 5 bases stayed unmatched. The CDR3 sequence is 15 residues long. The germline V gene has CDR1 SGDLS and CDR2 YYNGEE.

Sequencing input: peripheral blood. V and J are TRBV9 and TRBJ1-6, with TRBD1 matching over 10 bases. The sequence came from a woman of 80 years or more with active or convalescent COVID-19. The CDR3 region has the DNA TGTGCCAGCAGCGTAGATGGACAGGGGGTTACACCCCTCCACTTT. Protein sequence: CASSVDGQGVTPLHF.